Detailed here is one T cell receptor beta chain. The authors' processing: Reference gene primer amplification gave nucleated cell count estimates. Profiled with immunoSEQ multiplex PCR; TCRdb holds only in-frame clones, not every one. V and J calls and clone size follow that table, whereas D and trimming were derived from the DNA. Found here are under 110,000 clones, 91% of them singletons; the top ten hold 15% to 20%. This sample is part of a study of blood T cell repertoires in COVID-19. With 0 bases clipped from V and 1 base from J, the junction kept 3 bases outside the gene matches. CDR3 size: 15 residues. CDR1 is SGHRS, CDR2 YFSETQ, per germline.

The chain employs TRBV5-1 and TRBJ2-5; 7 nucleotides align to TRBD1. Sequencing used peripheral blood. The receptor was derived from a man in his fifties or sixties with acute or convalescent COVID-19. CDR3 residues: CASSLGQGIQETQYF. The CDR3 coding sequence is TGCGCCAGCAGCTTGGGACAGGGAATCCAAGAGACCCAGTACTTC.